One sample yielded the 32 T cell receptor beta chains listed below, sequenced in a study of beta chain features in type 1 diabetes. Study-wide points: Researchers report that Type 1 diabetes patients had moderately but significantly shorter TCRB CDR3s across all four CD4+ subsets.

The antigens these receptors bind are not known. Expressed TCRB transcripts were sequenced because the entire RNA isolate underwent reverse transcription. TCRdb's copy holds only in-frame clones and misses some; the assay was immunoSEQ multiplex PCR. The sample has about 710,000 clones; roughly 13% are singletons. Source material: naive CD4+ T cells from blood. The source is a man younger than 35 with type 1 diabetes.

There are a few counts of this clone. This sequence joins TRBV2 and TRBJ2-2, with 12 bases lining up with TRBD2. Trimming removed 11 bases from V and 3 bases from J; junction bases left unmatched: 7. Germline V gene sequence: CDR1 SNHLY, CDR2 FYNNEI. There are 15 residues in the CDR3. The CDR3 protein is CAARSSGRDTGELFF. CDR3 coding DNA: TGTGCCGCCAGGTCTAGCGGGAGGGACACCGGGGAGCTGTTTTTT.

This clone has just a few counts. The rearrangement uses TRBV4-1 and TRBJ2-3, with D perhaps TRBD2 (6 bases). Germline assignment: CDR1 MGHRA and CDR2 YSYEKL. The CDR3 contains 14 residues. V was pared by 0 bases and J by 5 bases, with 9 bases between. The CDR3 DNA sequence: TGCGCCAGCAGCCAAGACGGGAGTGTAGATACGCAGTATTTT. It is translated as CASSQDGSVDTQYF.

Only a few counts were recorded for this clone. The conserved phenylalanine or tryptophan normally closing the CDR3 is absent here, so this likely arose from a read error. No DNA is shown, since the ends of the CDR3 on it are uncertain; the CDR3 is the one TCRdb lists. V usage is TRBV2 and J usage is TRBJ2-7; the D call in the table, TRBD2, was not verified against the DNA. The CDR3 is 13 amino acids in total, end residues counted. CDR1 is SNHLY and CDR2 is FYNNEI in the germline V gene. The CDR3 loop is CASSESGSGAPGL.

The table lists this clone with a few counts. The gene calls are TRBV4-1 and TRBJ1-5; no clear D gene. The CDR3 runs 19 residues. The V and J ends lost 1 base and 6 bases respectively, with 25 bases between them. Germline V gene data show CDR1 as MGHRA and CDR2 as YSYEKL. CDR3: CASSQVDSSNQIGGQPQHF. The DNA of the CDR3 is TGCGCCAGCAGCCAAGTAGATTCCTCGAACCAAATAGGAGGTCAGCCCCAGCATTTT.

The chain is built from TRBV30 and TRBJ1-6, with D perhaps matching TRBD1 (5 bases). V was cut by 1 base and J by 7 bases, with 8 bases left in between. CDR1 and CDR2 from the germline V gene are GTSNPN and SVGIG (reference sequence). This CDR3 contains 13 residues. CDR3 region: CAWSGQTNSPLHF. As DNA, the CDR3 is TGTGCCTGGAGTGGACAGACGAATTCACCCCTCCACTTT. Complete variable domain (other parts from reference TRBV30 and TRBJ1-6): SQTIHQWPATLVQPVGSPLSLECTVEGTSNPNLYWYRQAAGRGLQLLFYSVGIGQISSEVPQNLSASRPQDRQFILSSKKLLLSDSGFYLCAWSGQTNSPLHFGNGTRLTVT.

The gene calls are TRBV9 and TRBJ2-7; D tentatively reads TRBD1 or TRBD2 (6 bases each). V lost 0 bases, J lost 5 bases, and 18 bases lay in between. The CDR3 spans 16 residues. CDR1 SGDLS and CDR2 YYNGEE come from the germline V gene. This CDR3 reads CASSVGSGGGQDEQYF. Here the CDR3 DNA reads TGTGCCAGCAGCGTAGGTTCCGGTGGGGGGCAGGACGAGCAGTACTTC.

This clone has only a few counts. CDR3 region: CASSLGLAGITDTQYF. The CDR3 DNA reads as TGTGCCAGCAGTTTAGGACTAGCGGGGATCACAGATACGCAGTATTTT. The chain couples TRBV2 to TRBJ2-3; the match to TRBD2 covers 12 bases. Losses at the gene ends were 5 bases for V and 2 bases for J; bases not matched to a gene: 5. CDR1 and CDR2 (germline): SNHLY, FYNNEI. This CDR3 is 16 amino acids long.

The V gene is TRBV4-1, the J gene TRBJ1-2; the D gene is possibly TRBD1 (5 bases). Per germline, CDR1 MGHRA and CDR2 YSYEKL. V dropped 1 base and J dropped 4 bases, with 16 bases sitting between them. The CDR3 length is 16 residues. The DNA of the CDR3 is TGCGCCAGCAGCCAAGTTACGCAGGGCTGGAGCTATGGCTACACCTTC. Translation: CASSQVTQGWSYGYTF.

V usage is TRBV5-6 and J usage is TRBJ1-2; tentatively, D is TRBD1 (5 bases). Germline loops: CDR1 SGHDT, CDR2 YYEEEE. V was clipped by 4 bases and J by 2 bases, with 9 bases between them. The CDR3 loop spans 13 amino acids. In nucleotides, the CDR3 is TGTGCCAGCAGCCTGACAGCGAACTATGGCTACACCTTC. Translation: CASSLTANYGYTF.

This clone was counted only a few times. This chain links TRBV5-8 with TRBJ1-5, with 10 bases identical to TRBD1. V shed 3 bases, J shed 4 bases, and the junction held 1 base outside the gene matches. The length of the CDR3 is 14 residues. Germline loops: CDR1 SGHTS, CDR2 YDEGEE. The CDR3 coding sequence is TGTGCCAGCAGCTCGGGACAGGGGAATCAGCCCCAGCATTTT. It is translated as CASSSGQGNQPQHF.

This clone has more than one count but fewer than ten. V usage is TRBV4-1 and J usage is TRBJ2-1, with TRBD2 as a possible D gene (5 bases). V was cut by 7 bases and J by 2 bases, with 15 bases left in between. CDR1 and CDR2 (germline): MGHRA, YSYEKL. The CDR3 is made up of 15 amino acids. The CDR3 sequence is CASTSPGSTYNEQFF. The CDR3 nucleotides read TGCGCCAGCACTTCCCCGGGGTCTACCTACAATGAGCAGTTCTTC.

This clone occurred a few times. This chain connects TRBV6-5 to TRBJ2-5; 7 bases fit TRBD1. There are 14 residues in the CDR3. V trimming: 6 bases; J trimming: 4 bases; junction bases outside the gene matches: 8. Germline CDR1 reads MNHEY; CDR2 reads SVGAGI. In DNA form, the CDR3 reads TGTGCCAGCAGAGCACAGGGGAGAGGAGAGACCCAGTACTTC. Translation: CASRAQGRGETQYF.

A few counts support this clone. The V call is TRBV7-9, the J call TRBJ2-3; D is unresolved. The germline gives CDR1 SEHNR, CDR2 FQNEAQ (reference sequence). Trimming took off 5 bases at V and 7 bases at J, with 13 bases between the two ends. The length of the CDR3 is 13 residues. CDR3: CASSPPSRNTQYF. The CDR3 bases are TGTGCCAGCAGCCCCCCCTCGCGGAATACGCAGTATTTT.

V is TRBV20-1 and J is TRBJ2-5; possible D gene TRBD1, 5 bases. CDR3 length: 11 amino acids. Trimming removed 4 bases at V and 8 bases at J, with 11 bases between. Germline loops: CDR1 DFQATT, CDR2 SNEGSKA (reference sequence). CDR3 sequence reads: CSATDQGTQYF. CDR3 nucleotides: TGCAGTGCTACCGACCAGGGCACCCAGTACTTC.

In this sample, this clone turned up a few times. The V and J genes are TRBV30 and TRBJ1-5, with a weak D call TRBD1 (5 bases). Germline values: CDR1 GTSNPN, CDR2 SVGIG (reference sequence). The CDR3 extends over 18 amino acids. Trimming shortened V by 0 bases and J by 0 bases, and 18 bases separated the two germline ends. The CDR3 here is CAWSVGWGLGYSNQPQHF. For the CDR3, the DNA is TGTGCCTGGAGTGTAGGGTGGGGCCTGGGATATAGCAATCAGCCCCAGCATTTT.

For this clone: The same CDR3 can be traced to other DNA sequences in this sample. V is TRBV20-1 and J is TRBJ1-1; D remains ambiguous. V was cut by 3 bases and J by 3 bases, with 5 bases left in between. Germline V CDR1 and CDR2: DFQATT, SNEGSKA (reference sequence). CDR3 size: 11 residues. CDR3: CSASGDTEAFF. The CDR3 DNA is TGCAGTGCTAGCGGTGACACTGAAGCTTTCTTT.

V usage is TRBV7-2 and J usage is TRBJ2-3, with D tentatively TRBD2 (6 bases). Looked up from germline, CDR1 is SGHTA and CDR2 is FQGNSA. This CDR3 region has 17 residues. The germline V and J ends were trimmed by 5 bases and 2 bases, with 20 bases remaining between them. The CDR3 sequence is CASSPARGSGYTDTQYF. In DNA, the CDR3 is TGTGCCAGCAGCCCAGCCCGGGGGAGCGGTTACACAGATACGCAGTATTTT.

In this sample, this clone turned up a few times. This chain uses TRBV2 with TRBJ2-3; D is uncertain. The germline V gene has CDR1 SNHLY and CDR2 FYNNEI. V was clipped by 3 bases and J by 0 bases, with 7 bases between them. This CDR3 region has 14 residues. The CDR3 DNA reads as TGTGCCAGCAGTGAGGGTGGGAGCACAGATACGCAGTATTTT. Protein product: CASSEGGSTDTQYF.

The V call is TRBV20-1, the J call TRBJ2-7; possible D gene TRBD2, 6 bases. Looked up from germline, CDR1 is DFQATT and CDR2 is SNEGSKA (reference sequence). V was pared by 6 bases and J by 0 bases, with 6 bases between. The CDR3 length is 11 residues. DNA for the CDR3: TGCAGTGCCGGGAGCTCCTACGAGCAGTACTTC. It specifies CSAGSSYEQYF.

J is TRBJ2-1 and V is TRBV5-4; 7 bases align to TRBD1. V shed 7 bases and J 5 bases; nucleotides not matched to a gene: 12. This CDR3 has 15 residues. Germline assignment: CDR1 SGHNT and CDR2 YYREEE (reference sequence). The CDR3 loop is CASSQRGRPHNEQFF. The CDR3 region has the DNA TGTGCCAGCTCCCAAAGGGGGCGGCCCCACAATGAGCAGTTCTTC. The full variable domain, in which reference TRBV5-4 and TRBJ2-1 provide the parts outside the CDR3, is ETGVTQSPTHLIKTRGQQVTLRCSSQSGHNTVSWYQQALGQGPQFIFQYYREEENGRGNFPPRFSGLQFPNYSSELNVNALELDDSALYLCASSQRGRPHNEQFFGPGTRLTVL.

The V and J genes are TRBV10-3 and TRBJ2-5; D is undetermined. V dropped 10 bases and J dropped 5 bases, with 8 bases sitting between them. Germline CDR1 ENHRY, CDR2 SYGVKD. The CDR3 extends over 10 amino acids. The CDR3 spells CATRDETQYF. Here the CDR3 DNA reads TGTGCCACAAGGGATGAGACCCAGTACTTC.

V usage is TRBV7-9 and J usage is TRBJ2-7; 10 positions agree with TRBD2. Germline lookup yields CDR1 SEHNR and CDR2 FQNEAQ (reference sequence). Losses at the gene ends were 5 bases for V and 3 bases for J; bases not matched to a gene: 7. The CDR3 is 15 amino acids. CDR3 amino acids: CASSLGLAEYYEQYF. Written as DNA, the CDR3 is TGTGCCAGCAGCCTCGGACTAGCGGAATACTACGAGCAGTACTTC.

For the CDR3, the DNA is TGCGCCAGCAGCCCTGACATCAATCAGCCCCAGCATTTT. This codes for CASSPDINQPQHF. The chain is built from TRBV4-1 and TRBJ1-5; D is ambiguous. Trimming pared 4 bases from V and 3 bases from J, leaving 7 bases between. Germline V lookup: CDR1 MGHRA, CDR2 YSYEKL. The CDR3 length is 13 residues.

CDR3 residues: CASRPRQGPSGELFF. The CDR3 nucleotides are TGTGCCAGTAGACCCCGACAGGGCCCCAGCGGGGAGCTGTTTTTT. V usage is TRBV19 and J usage is TRBJ2-2; 7 nucleotides align to TRBD1. The ends lost 6 bases at V and 7 bases at J; junction bases unmatched: 11. Germline assignment: CDR1 LNHDA and CDR2 SQIVND (reference sequence). The CDR3 is made up of 15 amino acids. The entire variable domain, with the rest obtained from reference TRBV19 and TRBJ2-2, is as follows: DGGITQSPKYLFRKEGQNVTLSCEQNLNHDAMYWYRQDPGQGLRLIYYSQIVNDFQKGDIAEGYSVSREKKESFPLTVTSAQKNPTAFYLCASRPRQGPSGELFFGEGSRLTVL.

V and J are TRBV5-1 and TRBJ2-7; D ambiguous. The length of the CDR3 is 13 residues. The V and J ends lost 4 bases and 3 bases respectively, with 11 bases between them. Germline-derived CDR1 and CDR2 are SGHRS and YFSETQ. The CDR3 reads CASSPEVSYEQYF. CDR3 DNA: TGCGCCAGCAGCCCCGAGGTCAGCTACGAGCAGTACTTC.

This clone came up a few times. The chain uses TRBV28 and TRBJ1-2; 8 bases map to TRBD1. This CDR3 spans 16 amino acids. The junction had 16 bases not matched to a gene; V was cut back by 6 bases and J by 7 bases. CDR1 and CDR2 from the germline V gene are MDHEN and SYDVKM. The CDR3: CASSQKFLPGTGGYTF. The DNA of the CDR3 is TGTGCCAGCAGCCAGAAGTTTTTACCCGGGACAGGTGGCTACACCTTC.

J is TRBJ2-3 and V is TRBV4-1; either TRBD1 or TRBD2 may supply D (5 bases each). There are 16 residues in the CDR3. V lost 1 base and J lost 3, with 14 bases in between. From germline, CDR1 is MGHRA and CDR2 YSYEKL. CDR3 in amino acids: CASSQAGHPGTDTQYF. The CDR3 region has the DNA TGCGCCAGCAGCCAAGCTGGACACCCGGGGACAGATACGCAGTATTTT.

The chain couples TRBV6-5 to TRBJ2-1; D is uncertain. V was clipped by 2 bases and J by 10 bases, with 18 bases between them. Germline loops: CDR1 MNHEY, CDR2 SVGAGI. The CDR3 loop spans 15 amino acids. The CDR3 DNA is TGTGCCAGCAGTTACCGCGGCTTATCCCTCAGGGAGCAGTTCTTC. This sequence encodes CASSYRGLSLREQFF.

This clone was picked up a small number of times. V and J are TRBV4-2 and TRBJ2-3; perhaps D is TRBD1 or TRBD2 (5 bases each). The CDR3 consists of 20 residues. Germline-derived CDR1 and CDR2 are LGHNA and YNFKEQ. V was cut by 5 bases and J by 2 bases, with 29 bases left in between. CDR3 in amino acids: CASSSYKKGGIEGITDTQYF. In nucleotides, the CDR3 is TGTGCCAGCAGCTCCTACAAGAAGGGTGGGATTGAGGGGATCACAGATACGCAGTATTTT.

The gene calls are TRBV5-4 and TRBJ2-2; D uncertain. V shed 0 bases and J shed 5 bases, with 8 bases lying between them. CDR1 is SGHNT, CDR2 YYREEE, per germline (reference sequence). This CDR3 is 14 amino acids long. The CDR3 sequence is CASSLAGVTGELFF. CDR3 nucleotide sequence: TGTGCCAGCAGCTTGGCAGGTGTTACCGGGGAGCTGTTTTTT.

This chain links TRBV9 with TRBJ2-2; D uncertain. V was shortened by 1 base and J by 7 bases, with 17 bases between the two germline ends. CDR3 length: 16 amino acids. Germline V CDR1 and CDR2: SGDLS, YYNGEE. In DNA, the CDR3 is TGTGCCAGCAGCGTATATCTGGGTCAGAAAGGCGGGGAGCTGTTTTTT. It yields the protein CASSVYLGQKGGELFF.

This clone turned up a few times. The J gene is TRBJ2-5, the V gene TRBV2; D is tentatively TRBD1 or TRBD2 (5 bases each). The CDR3 contains 12 residues. Germline V CDR1 and CDR2: SNHLY, FYNNEI. Trimming took off 8 bases at V and 7 bases at J, with 14 bases between the two ends. The CDR3 sequence is CASRPSGLTQYF. The CDR3 nucleotides read TGTGCCAGCCGACCCTCGGGGCTGACCCAGTACTTC.